The 2 T cell receptor beta chains below were found in one sample sequenced in a study of lymphopenia after photon versus proton radiotherapy. Measured with immunoSEQ multiplex PCR; TCRdb has only the in-frame clones, and not every one. The sample holds some 25,000 clones, over 85% seen once. The material was peripheral blood, obtained from a patient treated with photon-based radiotherapy. These receptors all come from a woman aged 45-59 years with cholangiocarcinoma.

Concerning this clone: An end of the junction differs from the germline gene, which may be a read error. V gene TRBV5-8 combines with J gene TRBJ1-2; no clear D gene. This CDR3 comprises 13 residues. Germline-derived CDR1 and CDR2 are SGHTS and YDEGEE. In DNA, the CDR3 is TGTGCCAGCAGCTCATGGATAGCCGCTATAGAAGACTTC. Its translation: CASSSWIAAIEDF.

The chain links TRBV6-5 to TRBJ1-1, with 8 bases that match TRBD1. Germline V CDR1 and CDR2: MNHEY, SVGAGI. The CDR3 runs to 15 residues. V dropped 6 bases and J dropped 5; count of bases not matched to a gene: 11. CDR3 protein: CASRPRTGPGTEAFF. DNA of the CDR3: TGTGCCAGCAGGCCCCGGACAGGGCCTGGTACTGAAGCTTTCTTT.